Each of the 8 T cell receptor beta chains below was sequenced from the same sample in a study of vaccination and CD4 T cells after COVID-19. Cultured CD4+ T cell DNA was sequenced using the Oncomine TCR Beta short-read assay. TCRdb called the PCR reads again in MiXCR, with one record for every CDR3 protein. The sample lists some 9,700 distinct CDR3 sequences, under 75% seen once, with about 39% in the top ten. Treatment given: approximately 9-day PBMC culture with coronavirus spike peptide pools or control peptides (ViraFEST assay). For these receptors, no antigen is known. The specimen sequenced was CD4+ T cells from blood, cultured in vitro. The receptor set was obtained from a human donor who had recovered from COVID-19.

This clonotype appeared once. The chain uses TRBV6-1 and TRBJ2-3; TRBD2 matches 13 bases. Germline values: CDR1 MNHNS, CDR2 SASEGT. V shed 9 bases and J 6 bases; nucleotides not matched to a gene: 15. This CDR3 contains 17 residues. In DNA form, the CDR3 reads TGTGCCAGTCGAGGGACTAGCGGGGTTACCAAGGGGGATACGCAGTATTTT. Amino acid sequence: CASRGTSGVTKGDTQYF.

Notes on this clonotype: The junction departs from the called germline gene at one end, perhaps through a read error. The rearrangement uses TRBV7-8 and TRBJ1-5, with D perhaps TRBD1 (5 bases). Germline V gives CDR1 SGHVS, CDR2 FQNEAQ. CDR3 size: 15 residues. The CDR3 spells CASSLDAGPNQPQHF. Here the CDR3 DNA reads TGTGCCAGCAGTTTAGATGCGGGGCCCAATCAGCCCCAGCATTTT. The full variable domain, with the rest looked up from reference TRBV7-8 and TRBJ1-5, is GAGVSQSPRYKVAKRGQDVALRCDPISGHVSLFWYQQALGQGPEFLTYFQNEAQLDKSGLPSDRFFAERPEGSVSTLKIQRTQQEDSAVYLCASSLDAGPNQPQHFGDGTRLSIL.

The CDR3 region is CASSPRTTFIGGYTF. The CDR3 nucleotides are TGTGCCAGCAGCCCGCGGACAACCTTCATTGGTGGCTACACCTTC. The chain is built from TRBV12-3 or TRBV12-4 and TRBJ1-2, with D maybe TRBD1 (5 bases). Trimming stripped 6 bases from V and 7 bases from J, with 21 bases between. The CDR3 totals 15 residues.

The rearrangement joins TRBV24-1 to TRBJ2-3; 9 bases agree with TRBD2. CDR1 is KGHDR, CDR2 SFDVKD, per germline. This CDR3 is built from 15 residues. V was pared by 3 bases and J by 6 bases, with 6 bases of the junction left unmatched. The CDR3 here is CATSDPSTSGDTQYF. CDR3 bases: TGTGCCACCAGTGATCCAAGCACTAGCGGGGATACGCAGTATTTT.

This clonotype was counted a single time. The chain joins TRBV10-3 to TRBJ1-5, with 8 bases identical to TRBD1. CDR1 is ENHRY, CDR2 SYGVKD, per germline. The CDR3 extends over 15 amino acids. V lost 11 bases and J lost 2; bases outside the gene matches: 11. This CDR3 reads CAVSQGAGGNQPQHF. The CDR3 coding sequence is TGTGCCGTGAGTCAGGGGGCCGGGGGCAATCAGCCCCAGCATTTT.

V is TRBV2 and J is TRBJ2-7; D may be TRBD2 (5 bases). The CDR3 is 14 residues long. Germline V gene data show CDR1 as SNHLY and CDR2 as FYNNEI. V was cut by 3 bases and J by 2 bases, with 11 bases left in between. CDR3: CASSDIRGAYEQYF. CDR3 nucleotide sequence: TGTGCCAGCAGTGATATTCGGGGTGCCTACGAGCAGTACTTC.

The genes are TRBV7-9 and TRBJ2-3, with D perhaps TRBD2 (6 bases). V gave up 4 bases and J gave up 5 bases, with 19 bases separating them. Looked up from germline, CDR1 is SEHNR and CDR2 is FQNEAQ (reference sequence). This CDR3 spans 16 amino acids. The CDR3: CASSSSDRRRGDTQYF. The DNA for the CDR3 is TGTGCCAGCAGCTCTTCAGATAGACGGAGGGGAGATACGCAGTATTTT.

V is TRBV29-1 and J is TRBJ2-2; tentatively, D is TRBD1 (6 bases). V was pared by 4 bases and J by 1 base, with 10 bases between. This CDR3 is built from 14 residues. The V gene's germline CDR1 is SQVTM and CDR2 ANQGSEA. The CDR3 loop is CSVGGQMNTGELFF. In DNA form, the CDR3 reads TGCAGCGTTGGGGGACAAATGAACACCGGGGAGCTGTTTTTT.